This T cell receptor beta chain emerged from a study of CD4 and CD8 cells across lung adenocarcinoma regions (dated by TCRdb to 2016 to 2018). The study in broad terms: The study compared tumor centers with tumor margins to examine intratumor heterogeneity of the T cell receptor repertoire.

Patients with localized lung adenocarcinoma, a subtype of non-small cell lung cancer, were used as donors. Samples were obtained from the centers of localized lung adenocarcinomas. CD4+ T cells from tumor tissue were profiled separately from CD8+ T cells for TCR repertoire analysis. On this clonotype itself: It has no known antigen specificity. No base quality information exists; no much larger clone differs at one position.

The library was prepared using PCR. TCRdb records HiSeq X Ten as the sequencer. In TCRdb, the public reads were trimmed at Q25 with fastp and aligned with MiXCR, with productive beta chains retained. Each entry merges the rows of one CDR3 protein and shows their most common DNA and genes. In all, the sample holds roughly 13,000 distinct CDR3 sequences, and approximately 43% of those were seen once. The ten largest clones capture 15% to 20% of the sample. The sample comprised CD4+ T cells from the center of a lung tumor. Interpreted using the paper, the cell subset or site label stands for: tumor center region. This receptor was obtained from a male donor with lung adenocarcinoma. The CD4 and CD8 labels of this study may be unreliable.

The nucleotide sequence reads as follows: TGTGCCAGCAGTTCCTGGACAGCCAAAACCGTCCCCACTGAAGCTTTCTTT. Translation gives CASSSWTAKTVPTEAFF. Here the chain combines TRBV27 and TRBJ1-1; the D segment could be TRBD1, given 6 matching bases. The CDR3 runs 17 residues from the cysteine to the phenylalanine. The kept DNA is CDR3 alone, 51 bases in frame from the first base. CDR1 is given as MNHEY and CDR2 as SMNVEV, both from the germline V gene (reference sequence). At the junction V is shortened by 4 bases and J by 4 bases, with 22 bases in between.